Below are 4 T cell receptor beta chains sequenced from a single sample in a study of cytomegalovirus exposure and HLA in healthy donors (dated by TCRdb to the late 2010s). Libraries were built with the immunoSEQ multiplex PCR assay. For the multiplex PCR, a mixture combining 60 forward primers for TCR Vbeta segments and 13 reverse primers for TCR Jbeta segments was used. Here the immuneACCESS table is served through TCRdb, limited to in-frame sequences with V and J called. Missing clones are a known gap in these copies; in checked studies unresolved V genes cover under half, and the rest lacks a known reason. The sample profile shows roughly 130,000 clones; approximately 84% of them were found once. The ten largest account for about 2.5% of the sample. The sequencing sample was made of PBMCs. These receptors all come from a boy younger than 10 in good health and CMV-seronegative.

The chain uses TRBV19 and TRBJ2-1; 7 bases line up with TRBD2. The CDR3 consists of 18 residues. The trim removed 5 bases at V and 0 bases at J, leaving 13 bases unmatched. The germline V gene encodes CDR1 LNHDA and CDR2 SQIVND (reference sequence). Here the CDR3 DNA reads TGTGCCAGTAGTCTCGTCGGAAGCGGGGTGAGCTCCTACAATGAGCAGTTCTTC. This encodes CASSLVGSGVSSYNEQFF.

Written as DNA, the CDR3 is TGTGCCAGCAGCGTAGGCGGGGGAATCGTCGAGCAGTACTTC. Its translation: CASSVGGGIVEQYF. The V gene is TRBV9, the J gene TRBJ2-7; 7 bases map to TRBD2. V shed 0 bases and J 6 bases; nucleotides not matched to a gene: 6. This CDR3 spans 14 amino acids. Germline CDR1 reads SGDLS; CDR2 reads YYNGEE. The entire variable domain, with the rest obtained from reference TRBV9 and TRBJ2-7, is as follows: DSGVTQTPKHLITATGQRVTLRCSPRSGDLSVYWYQQSLDQGLQFLIQYYNGEERAKGNILERFSAQQFPDLHSELNLSSLELGDSALYFCASSVGGGIVEQYFGPGTRLTVT.

The CDR3 protein is CASSPGQNTEAFF. For the CDR3, the DNA is TGTGCCAGCAGCCCGGGACAGAACACTGAAGCTTTCTTT. The gene calls are TRBV6-5 and TRBJ1-1, with a weak D call TRBD1 (6 bases). Germline V gives CDR1 MNHEY, CDR2 SVGAGI. CDR3 length: 13 amino acids. V lost 6 bases and J lost 1, with 9 bases in between.

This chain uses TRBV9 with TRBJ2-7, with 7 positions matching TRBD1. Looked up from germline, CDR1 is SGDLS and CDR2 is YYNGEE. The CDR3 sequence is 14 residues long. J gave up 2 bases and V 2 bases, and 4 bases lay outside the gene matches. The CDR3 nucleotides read TGTGCCAGCAGCGTGGGGACAGAAGCCTACGAGCAGTACTTC. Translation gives CASSVGTEAYEQYF.